The clone carrying this TCR beta chain has a handful of counts. Its antigen remains unknown. This sample was taken from a study of response to subunit inactivated influenza vaccine. Overall study results and limits: Authors suggested that a seasonal influenza vaccination recruits few new T cells each time.

The CDR3 spans 16 residues. Germline lookup yields CDR1 DFQATT and CDR2 SNEGSKA (reference sequence). The V and J ends lost 2 bases and 4 bases, in that order; junction bases with no gene match: 7. TCRdb called the RT-PCR reads again in MiXCR, with one record for every CDR3 protein. Among around 850,000 distinct CDR3 sequences listed, about 18% were seen once. The sequencing here drew on PBMCs from blood, taken roughly 5 days after vaccination. The receptor comes from a man aged 50-60 years who received an inactivated influenza vaccine. The V gene is TRBV20-1, the J gene TRBJ2-1; 11 bases fit TRBD2. The CDR3 coding sequence is TGCAGTGCTAGAATTACGACTAGCGGGGCTTACAATGAGCAGTTCTTC. It yields the protein CSARITTSGAYNEQFF.